This T cell receptor (beta chain) came from a study of cytomegalovirus exposure and HLA in healthy donors. Whole-study findings and limits: There were some public TCRs occurring in many donors, but most TCR sequences were rare.

V shed 3 bases and J shed 2 bases, with 17 bases lying between them. From germline, CDR1 is SGDLS and CDR2 YYNGEE. There are 16 residues in the CDR3. Only in-frame clones appear in the TCRdb table, and some are missing; sequencing was by immunoSEQ multiplex PCR. Of some 150,000 clones detected, roughly 87% appear once; the ten largest clones hold 9%. Points on this clone: Antigen: not known.

The chain links TRBV9 to TRBJ2-5; D remains ambiguous. The specimen sequenced was PBMCs. The clonotype comes from a woman aged 18-30 years in good health and CMV-seropositive. The CDR3 region is CASSGLGGRLQETQYF. In DNA, the CDR3 is TGTGCCAGCAGCGGCCTCGGTGGTCGGTTACAAGAGACCCAGTACTTC.